These T cell receptor beta chains were read from a single sample in a study of shared clonotypes between healthy human individuals. Here immunoSEQ multiplex PCR was the method, and the copy in TCRdb shows in-frame clones only, minus some. The sample records around 600,000 clones, about 98% being singletons. The sample was naive CD8+ T cells sorted from blood. These receptors were obtained from a man aged 30 to 45 in good health. Each CDR3 is given with its conserved first and last residue. Fields, in order: J gene, clone size, V gene, D gene, CDR3 DNA, CDR3 protein. A D gene is named only where the DNA matches it firmly. Part of the rows lack a size; the others show once, few, many or a class for expanded clones.

TRBJ2-1,.,TRBV7-7,.,TGTGCTAGCAGCTTAAACCCCTCCACCTCCTACAATGAGCAGTTCTTC,CASSLNPSTSYNEQFF
TRBJ1-4,.,TRBV5-1,.,TGCGCCAGCAGCCCCCTCAATCCCCGCGGTGAAAAACTGTTTTTT,CASSPLNPRGEKLFF
TRBJ2-2,.,TRBV28,.,TGTGCCAGCAGTTTAGCCATTACCGGGGAGCTGTTTTTT,CASSLAITGELFF
TRBJ2-7,.,TRBV27,.,TGTGCCAGCACCGATGGACGGAAGCAGTACTTC,CASTDGRKQYF
TRBJ2-1,.,TRBV5-1,.,TGCGCCAGCAGCTTCAGGACTCCGCACAATGAGCAGTTCTTC,CASSFRTPHNEQFF
TRBJ2-7,.,TRBV6-5,TRBD1,TGTGCCAGCACCATGGGGACAGGCTATAACGAGCAGTACTTC,CASTMGTGYNEQYF
TRBJ1-2,.,TRBV29-1,TRBD1,TGCAGCGCACAGGGGAACTATGGCTACACCTTC,CSAQGNYGYTF
TRBJ2-2,.,TRBV28,.,TGTGCCACGACCCACAGGAGGCGGTTAGGGGAGCTGTTTTTT,CATTHRRRLGELFF
TRBJ2-1,.,TRBV7-6,.,TGTGCCAGCAGCGAGACAGTGGGGGGCTTAAATGAGCAGTTCTTC,CASSETVGGLNEQFF
TRBJ2-7,.,TRBV27,TRBD2,TGTGCCAGCAGTCCGGTAGCGGGAGGGGTAGACGAGCAGTACTTC,CASSPVAGGVDEQYF
TRBJ2-3,.,TRBV7-6,TRBD1,TGTGCCAGCAGGGGGGACAGAGTCACAGATACGCAGTATTTT,CASRGDRVTDTQYF
TRBJ2-7,.,TRBV27,TRBD1,TGTGCCAGCAGCACGGACAGGGTGAACGAGCAGTACTTC,CASSTDRVNEQYF
TRBJ1-5,.,TRBV7-9,TRBD1,TGTGCCAGCAGCTTAGAGACCGGGACAGGGGGCTATGGCAATCAGCCCCAGCATTTT,CASSLETGTGGYGNQPQHF
TRBJ2-1,once,TRBV2,.,TGTGCCAGCAGAGCGGAGGGATCATCCTACAATGAGCAGTTCTTC,CASRAEGSSYNEQFF
TRBJ1-2,.,TRBV7-9,.,TGTGCCAGCAGCGACCCAGGGGCGCGGGGCTATGGCTACACCTTC,CASSDPGARGYGYTF
TRBJ2-1,.,TRBV7-8,TRBD2,TGTGCCAGCAGTACCCCCGACTCCGGGACTAGCCTCAGCAGCCGGCAGTTCTTC,CASSTPDSGTSLSSRQFF
TRBJ2-7,.,TRBV5-5,.,TGTGCCAGCAGCTTGATGGGACCGCCGACCTACGAGCAGTACTTC,CASSLMGPPTYEQYF
TRBJ2-1,.,TRBV5-1,.,TGCGCCAGCAGCTTGGCCTATCAAGGGCGGGGATACAATGAGCAGTTCTTC,CASSLAYQGRGYNEQFF
TRBJ2-1,.,TRBV11-2,TRBD1,TGTGCCAGCAGCTTCAGGGGGCTCGGTGAGCAGTTCTTC,CASSFRGLGEQFF
TRBJ2-1,once,TRBV19,.,TGTGCCAGTAGTATATCCGGGAGCTCCTACAATGAGCAGTTCTTC,CASSISGSSYNEQFF
TRBJ2-1,.,TRBV2,.,TGTGCCAGCAGTGAAGCCGCGAGCGGATATTACAATGAGCAGTTCTTC,CASSEAASGYYNEQFF
TRBJ1-1,.,TRBV27,TRBD1,TGTGCCAGCAGGCAAACTCTACTAACAGGGGTGTTGACTGAAGCTTTCTTT,CASRQTLLTGVLTEAFF
TRBJ2-7,.,TRBV27,.,TGTGCCAGCAGTTTACGAAAAGGGGGTCCCCACGAGCAGTACTTC,CASSLRKGGPHEQYF
TRBJ2-7,.,TRBV6-6,.,TGTGCCAGCAGTTACTCCCAAAATACGTCTCCCTACGAGCAGTACTTC,CASSYSQNTSPYEQYF
TRBJ1-5,.,TRBV7-2,.,TGTGCCAGCAGCTCCTCATCCGGGAGCAATCAGCCCCAGCATTTT,CASSSSSGSNQPQHF
TRBJ2-5,.,TRBV28,TRBD2,TGTGCCAGCAGTTTACGGGGGGGATTAGAGACCCAGTACTTC,CASSLRGGLETQYF
TRBJ2-5,.,TRBV7-9,.,TGTGCCAGCAGCTTAGCGGACAGCGTTTGGATGGAGACCCAGTACTTC,CASSLADSVWMETQYF
TRBJ2-6,.,TRBV28,.,TGTGCCAGCAGTTTTCGCATTCTTGGGGCCAACGTCCTGACTTTC,CASSFRILGANVLTF
TRBJ1-3,.,TRBV27,.,TGTGCCAGCAGGGAGGGACGGGTTGGAAACACCATATATTTT,CASREGRVGNTIYF
TRBJ2-3,.,TRBV19,TRBD2,TGTGCCAGTAGTACCCTACTAGCGGGAGGAGGAGATACGCAGTATTTT,CASSTLLAGGGDTQYF
TRBJ2-3,.,TRBV11-3,.,TGTGCCAGCAGCCATCCCCGGGCCGGGGATACGCAGTATTTT,CASSHPRAGDTQYF
TRBJ2-7,.,TRBV4-2,.,TGTGCCAGCAGCCAAGATCTGGGCAGCTCCTACGAGCAGTACTTC,CASSQDLGSSYEQYF
TRBJ1-2,.,TRBV6-1,.,TGTGCCAGCAGTGAAGAGTGGGGGCAGATCTATGGCTACACCTTC,CASSEEWGQIYGYTF
TRBJ1-1,.,TRBV5-4,.,TGTGCCAGCACCCCCCCAGGGGTAATGAACACTGAAGCTTTCTTT,CASTPPGVMNTEAFF
TRBJ1-4,.,TRBV6-1,TRBD1,TGTGCCAGCAGTCCCAGGGACAGGGGAGAAAAACTGTTTTTT,CASSPRDRGEKLFF
TRBJ2-1,.,TRBV7-9,TRBD2,TGTGCCAGCAGCTTCTTAGCGGGACCCCCTGGGAATGAGCAGTTCTTC,CASSFLAGPPGNEQFF
TRBJ2-7,.,TRBV11-1,TRBD2,TGTGCCAGCAGCTTATCGTTTCAAGCGGGAGCGGACGAGCAGTACTTC,CASSLSFQAGADEQYF
TRBJ2-7,.,TRBV7-9,TRBD1,TGTGCCAGCAGCTTAGGCCGGGACAGCAGCTACGAGCAGTACTTC,CASSLGRDSSYEQYF
TRBJ2-7,.,TRBV5-4,TRBD1,TGTGCCAGCAGCTTGGGACAGGGGCAATCCTACGAGCAGTACTTC,CASSLGQGQSYEQYF
TRBJ1-3,.,TRBV7-9,.,TGTGCCCTGGCGGGAGGAGCCTCTGGAAACACCATATATTTT,CALAGGASGNTIYF
TRBJ1-1,.,TRBV6-1,.,TGTGCCAGCAGTGGTGAAGGTATGAACACTGAAGCTTTCTTT,CASSGEGMNTEAFF
TRBJ1-4,.,TRBV6-5,TRBD1,TGTGCCAGCAGCCTGACAGGGGGAAAACTGTTTTTT,CASSLTGGKLFF
TRBJ2-1,.,TRBV7-2,.,TGTGCCAGCAGCCCATGGGACACTAAATACAATGAGCAGTTCTTC,CASSPWDTKYNEQFF
TRBJ2-3,.,TRBV11-3,.,TGTGCCAGCAGCTCGCCCCGGGGTGGAGAGGGCACAGATACGCAGTATTTT,CASSSPRGGEGTDTQYF
TRBJ2-1,.,TRBV6-5,TRBD2,TGTGCCAGCAGTTACGGGAGGGGAGGAGGGTACAATGAGCAGTTCTTC,CASSYGRGGGYNEQFF
TRBJ2-2,once,TRBV29-1,.,TGCAGCGTTGAATCCGCCAGGGGCGATACCGGGGAGCTGTTTTTT,CSVESARGDTGELFF